This T cell receptor beta chain was captured by sequencing in a study of T cell responses to AZD1222 COVID-19 vaccine. General study findings and limits: Repertoires were obtained only post-peak T cell response. Close to half of all spike-specific TCRs reportedly target regions of the variants that are unmutated. Vaccination with two AZD1222 doses was followed by a rise in Spike-specific TCR breadth and depth.

Sequencing was performed with immunoSEQ multiplex PCR; in TCRdb, only in-frame clones are kept and a portion is missing. The table lists more than 75,000 clones, approximately 90% of them singletons, with 7.5% in the top ten. On this clone: Its antigen remains unknown.

Germline V gene data show CDR1 as LGHNA and CDR2 as YSLEER. The CDR3 runs 16 residues. V trimming: 4 bases; J trimming: 4 bases; junction bases outside the gene matches: 7. The sample here was peripheral blood, taken on day 0 of AZD1222 vaccination. The source of this sequence is an adult in good health. The rearrangement uses TRBV4-3 and TRBJ2-2; TRBD1 agrees at 9 bases. In DNA form, the CDR3 reads TGCGCCAGCAGCCGAGCGACAGGGGGGGGCACCGGGGAGCTGTTTTTT. Its translation is CASSRATGGGTGELFF.